The clone carrying this T cell receptor beta chain was detected many times. The antigen is unknown. These data belong to a study of T cells in Graves' hyperthyroidism and ophthalmopathy. Study details: Prior to any treatment, at the point of initial diagnosis, peripheral blood was collected.

Aged 18 to 65, the patients had hyperthyroidism that was newly diagnosed and had lasted under 2 months. PBMCs were derived from approximately 10 ml fresh peripheral blood. Unmatched junction bases numbered 11, after V lost 4 bases and J lost 8 bases. The CDR3 spans 17 residues. It was RNA transcripts that yielded the amplified TCR beta CDR3 regions. RT-PCR in the first round (using the HTBI primer set) targeted the TCR CDR3. In TCRdb, the multiplex PCR reads were re-called with MiXCR into one record per CDR3 protein. Of about 560,000 distinct CDR3 sequences listed, 15% to 20% are singletons. Study outcomes and limitations: A model built on 13 V-J features separated ophthalmopathy from stable hyperthyroidism.

Material for sequencing was blood. The chain uses TRBV12-3 or TRBV12-4 and TRBJ2-1; TRBD2 matches 13 bases. The TCR comes from a woman under 30 with Graves' hyperthyroidism. CDR3 amino acids: CASSSRGLAGDKYEQFF. The CDR3 region has the DNA TGTGCCAGCAGTTCGCGAGGACTAGCGGGAGATAAGTATGAGCAGTTCTTC.